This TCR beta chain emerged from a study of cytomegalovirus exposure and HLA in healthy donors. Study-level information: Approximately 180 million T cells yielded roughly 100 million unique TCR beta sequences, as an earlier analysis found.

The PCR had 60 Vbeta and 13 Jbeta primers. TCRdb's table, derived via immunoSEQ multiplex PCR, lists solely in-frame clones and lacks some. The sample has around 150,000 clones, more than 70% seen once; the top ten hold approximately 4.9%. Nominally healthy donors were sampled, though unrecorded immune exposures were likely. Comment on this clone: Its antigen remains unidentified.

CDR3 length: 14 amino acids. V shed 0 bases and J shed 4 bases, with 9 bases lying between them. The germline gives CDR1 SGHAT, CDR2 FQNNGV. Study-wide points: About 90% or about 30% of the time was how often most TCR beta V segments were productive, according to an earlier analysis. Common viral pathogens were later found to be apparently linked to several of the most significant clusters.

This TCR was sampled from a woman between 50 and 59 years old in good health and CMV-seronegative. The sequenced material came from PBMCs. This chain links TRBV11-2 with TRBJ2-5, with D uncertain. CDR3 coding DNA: TGTGCCAGCAGCTTAGATCCAGGTGCAGAGACCCAGTACTTC. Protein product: CASSLDPGAETQYF.